The present T cell receptor (beta chain) was sequenced within a study of response to subunit inactivated influenza vaccine. The V and J ends lost 6 bases and 4 bases, in that order; junction bases with no gene match: 10. The CDR3 runs to 16 residues. Germline CDR1 reads MNHNS; CDR2 reads SASEGT. TCRdb passed the RT-PCR reads through MiXCR, listing each CDR3 protein once. The sample gives approximately 700,000 distinct CDR3 sequences, approximately 15% of which show up once; approximately 6.5% is in the top ten. This sample comprised PBMCs from blood, obtained around two weeks before vaccination. This chain joins TRBV6-1 and TRBJ2-1; 9 positions agree with TRBD2. The TCR was taken from a man aged 45 to 65 who received an inactivated influenza vaccine. The CDR3 DNA reads TGTGCCAGCAGGGATGGGAGCGGGAGGTCTTACAATGAGCAGTTCTTC. Translated, it gives CASRDGSGRSYNEQFF.